Shown below are 9 T cell receptor beta chains from a single sample sequenced in a study of blood T cell repertoires in COVID-19. The repertoire was sequenced with immunoSEQ multiplex PCR; TCRdb's copy has only in-frame clones and lacks some. The table includes roughly 45,000 clones, about 77% detected once. Sequenced: peripheral blood. These receptors originate from a woman in her seventies with acute or convalescent COVID-19.

This clone has a count of ten or more. The rearrangement joins TRBV4-1 to TRBJ1-6; TRBD1 might be the D (6 bases). Trimming removed 0 bases from V and 2 bases from J, with 14 bases in between. The germline V gene encodes CDR1 MGHRA and CDR2 YSYEKL. CDR3 length: 18 amino acids. In nucleotides, the CDR3 is TGCGCCAGCAGCCAAGATCTGGGGGGGCAAACCTATAATTCACCCCTCCACTTT. Translation: CASSQDLGGQTYNSPLHF.

CDR3 bases: TGTGCCAGCCTCACAGGGGCGAGCACTGAAGCTTTCTTT. Encoded protein: CASLTGASTEAFF. This chain uses TRBV6-5 with TRBJ1-1; 7 positions agree with TRBD1. J was trimmed by 4 bases and V by 8 bases; bases with no gene match: 7. Germline-derived CDR1 and CDR2 are MNHEY and SVGAGI. The CDR3 spans 13 residues.

Relative to its sample, this clone is hyperexpanded. The chain couples TRBV19 to TRBJ1-5; D is uncertain. The CDR3 contains 14 residues. Trimming left V 7 bases short and J 7 bases short, with 17 bases between. The germline gives CDR1 LNHDA, CDR2 SQIVND (reference sequence). CDR3 loop: CASTVTNAAQPQHF. The CDR3 DNA is TGTGCCAGTACCGTGACAAACGCCGCCCAGCCCCAGCATTTT.

This chain connects TRBV28 to TRBJ1-5; TRBD1 matches at 7 bases. The CDR3 has 15 residues. Germline CDR1 and CDR2: MDHEN and SYDVKM. The J segment lost 3 bases and the V segment lost 5 bases, leaving 7 bases of the junction unmatched. CDR3 residues: CASSPTDRTNQPQHF. CDR3 sequence (DNA): TGTGCCAGCAGTCCGACGGACAGGACCAATCAGCCCCAGCATTTT.

The V and J genes are TRBV11-2 and TRBJ1-2; TRBD1 agrees at 7 bases. Germline-derived CDR1 and CDR2 are SGHAT and FQNNGV. The V and J ends lost 3 bases and 5 bases, in that order; junction bases with no gene match: 9. CDR3 length: 15 residues. This chain's CDR3 is CASSFSQGVGYGYTF. CDR3 in DNA: TGTGCCAGCAGCTTTTCCCAGGGGGTCGGATATGGCTACACCTTC.

The gene calls are TRBV15 and TRBJ2-7, with a weak D call TRBD1 (5 bases). Germline CDR1 LNHNV, CDR2 YYDKDF (reference sequence). The CDR3 has 18 amino acids. The V and J ends lost 1 base and 0 bases respectively, with 19 bases between them. The chain's CDR3 is CATSRAVAGQVGSYEQYF. The CDR3 DNA sequence: TGTGCCACCAGCAGAGCGGTGGCAGGGCAAGTGGGCTCCTACGAGCAGTACTTC.

The rearrangement links TRBV7-9 to TRBJ1-1; perhaps TRBD1 as D (5 bases). CDR3 length equals 14 residues. Trimming stripped 7 bases from V and 1 base from J, with 13 bases between. Germline V gives CDR1 SEHNR, CDR2 FQNEAQ (reference sequence). The CDR3 loop reads CASTHQTENTEAFF. CDR3 in DNA: TGTGCCAGCACCCATCAGACAGAGAACACTGAAGCTTTCTTT.

J is TRBJ2-7 and V is TRBV11-2; D unresolved. This CDR3 region has 12 residues. Germline CDR1 and CDR2: SGHAT and FQNNGV. V dropped 2 bases and J dropped 2 bases, with 4 bases sitting between them. The CDR3 DNA follows: TGTGCCAGCAGCTTACCAGCCTACGAGCAGTACTTC. Translation: CASSLPAYEQYF. Full variable domain (missing parts from reference TRBV11-2 and TRBJ2-7): EAGVAQSPRYKIIEKRQSVAFWCNPISGHATLYWYQQILGQGPKLLIQFQNNGVVDDSQLPKDRFSAERLKGVDSTLKIQPAKLEDSAVYLCASSLPAYEQYFGPGTRLTVT.

The rearrangement uses TRBV13 and TRBJ1-5; D perhaps matches TRBD1 (5 bases). The CDR3 covers 14 residues. Germline lookup yields CDR1 PRHDT and CDR2 FYEKMQ (reference sequence). Trimming left V 5 bases short and J 3 bases short, with 11 bases between. CDR3 coding DNA: TGTGCCAGCAGCGATGCGGGGGACAATCAGCCCCAGCATTTT. This codes for CASSDAGDNQPQHF. The variable domain in full, completed from reference TRBV13 and TRBJ1-5, reads AAGVIQSPRHLIKEKRETATLKCYPIPRHDTVYWYQQGPGQDPQFLISFYEKMQSDKGSIPDRFSAQQFSDYHSELNMSSLELGDSALYFCASSDAGDNQPQHFGDGTRLSIL.